Shown below are 30 T cell receptor beta chains from a single sample sequenced in a study of T cells expressing NK-cell markers. After re-calling the 5' RACE reads, TCRdb lists one entry per CDR3 protein, DNA absent. Recorded here are fewer than 550,000 distinct CDR3 sequences; the top ten clones represent 1.4%. Material for sequencing was blood T cells: a sorted CD56 or NKG2C T cell subset, CD4+ or CD8+ T cells, or bulk PBMC T cells (not recorded which). Receptor source: a woman aged 45-60 years in good health.

This chain joins TRBV2 and TRBJ2-3; absent DNA, TCRdb's TRBD1 call cannot be checked. Germline lookup yields CDR1 SNHLY and CDR2 FYNNEI. The CDR3 is 14 residues long. The chain's CDR3 is CASSVLGRGDTQYF. The whole variable domain, remainder taken from reference TRBV2 and TRBJ2-3, is EPEVTQTPSHQVTQMGQEVILRCVPISNHLYFYWYRQILGQKVEFLVSFYNNEISEKSEIFDDQFSVERPDGSNFTLKIRSTKLEDSAMYFCASSVLGRGDTQYFGPGTRLTVL.

The gene calls are TRBV4-1 and TRBJ1-2; TCRdb returns TRBD1, unconfirmable since there is no DNA. Germline CDR1 MGHRA, CDR2 YSYEKL. The CDR3 totals 15 residues. The CDR3 loop is CASSSPVAAIYGYTF.

This rearrangement joins TRBV12-3 or TRBV12-4 to TRBJ1-5. This CDR3 has 15 amino acids. CDR3 sequence reads: CASSLVGGGIQPQHF.

The J gene is TRBJ1-1, the V gene TRBV6-2 or TRBV6-3. The germline gives CDR1 MNHEY, CDR2 SVGEGT. The CDR3 has 15 amino acids. The CDR3 loop reads CASSYPTNRNTEAFF.

CDR3 sequence reads: CASGPLAGHPSTDTQYF. The chain has TRBV12-5 and TRBJ2-3; absent DNA, TCRdb's TRBD2 call cannot be checked. CDR1 and CDR2 (germline): LGHNT, FRNRAP. The CDR3 totals 17 residues.

J is TRBJ2-1 and V is TRBV29-1; TCRdb proposes TRBD1, but this gene call is untestable without DNA. Germline V gene data show CDR1 as SQVTM and CDR2 as ANQGSEA. The CDR3 spans 11 residues. The chain's CDR3 is CSGGAGSEQFF.

V gene TRBV28 combines with J gene TRBJ1-2; the D gene TCRdb calls, TRBD1, cannot be checked with no DNA. Germline-derived CDR1 and CDR2 are MDHEN and SYDVKM. This CDR3 is built from 14 residues. The CDR3 protein is CASSSPVEGGSGTF.

The chain is built from TRBV29-1 and TRBJ2-1; TCRdb indicates TRBD2, and absent DNA this call remains unverified. Germline loops: CDR1 SQVTM, CDR2 ANQGSEA. This CDR3 is 15 amino acids long. The CDR3 sequence is CSARAAVAGSNEQFF.

V gene TRBV5-1 combines with J gene TRBJ2-3; with no DNA, the TCRdb D assignment of TRBD2 cannot be verified. Germline lookup yields CDR1 SGHRS and CDR2 YFSETQ. CDR3 length equals 14 residues. This CDR3 reads CASGEGVNTDTQYF.

This rearrangement joins TRBV6-4 to TRBJ1-1; TCRdb designates TRBD1, a call that cannot be tested without DNA. Germline values: CDR1 MRHNA, CDR2 SNTAGT. The CDR3 totals 12 residues. The CDR3 reads CARVQGSTEAFF.

The genes are TRBV20-1 and TRBJ2-3; the D gene TCRdb calls, TRBD1, cannot be checked with no DNA. Germline loops: CDR1 DFQATT, CDR2 SNEGSKA (reference sequence). CDR3 length: 16 residues. This chain's CDR3 is CSARDLQAASTDTQYF.

This sequence joins TRBV6-5 and TRBJ2-3; TCRdb's D gene call, TRBD1, goes unchecked for lack of DNA. Germline V CDR1 and CDR2: MNHEY, SVGAGI. CDR3 length: 15 amino acids. The CDR3 sequence: CASSYGTGILDTQYF.

This rearrangement joins TRBV4-1 to TRBJ2-3; TCRdb returns TRBD1, unconfirmable since there is no DNA. This CDR3 has 20 amino acids. Looked up from germline, CDR1 is MGHRA and CDR2 is YSYEKL. The CDR3 spells CASSQGTRGAQSVRTDTQYF.

This chain uses TRBV7-2 with TRBJ1-2. CDR1 and CDR2 from the germline V gene are SGHTA and FQGNSA. This CDR3 comprises 15 residues. CDR3 region: CASTISASSSYGYTF.

This rearrangement joins TRBV12-3 or TRBV12-4 to TRBJ2-5; TCRdb proposes TRBD2, but this gene call is untestable without DNA. The CDR3 has 13 residues. This CDR3 reads CASSMRTRETQYF.

The V call is TRBV7-9, the J call TRBJ2-2; TCRdb's D call of TRBD2 is untestable without DNA. The CDR3 runs to 17 residues. Germline V lookup: CDR1 SEHNR, CDR2 FQNEAQ (reference sequence). This chain's CDR3 is CASSPPGLAVNTGELFF.

CDR3 residues: CASSLALRQGIANYGYTF. V and J are TRBV7-7 and TRBJ1-2; TCRdb selects TRBD1, and the lack of DNA leaves this call unchecked. Germline V lookup: CDR1 SSHAT, CDR2 FNYEAQ (reference sequence). The CDR3 consists of 18 residues.

J is TRBJ2-7 and V is TRBV20-1. Per germline, CDR1 DFQATT and CDR2 SNEGSKA (reference sequence). The CDR3 runs 16 residues. CDR3 loop: CSARAHNSLRPFEQYF.

This chain links TRBV24-1 with TRBJ2-2. CDR1 is KGHDR, CDR2 SFDVKD, per germline. This CDR3 is 14 amino acids long. This CDR3 reads CATSETLGTGELFF.

V and J are TRBV6-5 and TRBJ2-1; TCRdb gives TRBD2 as the D gene, but with no DNA this cannot be confirmed. This CDR3 region has 16 residues. Germline V gene data show CDR1 as MNHEY and CDR2 as SVGAGI. The CDR3 protein is CASSYGLGLARSEQFF.

This rearrangement joins TRBV20-1 to TRBJ1-5; TCRdb lists TRBD1, though no DNA is available to test this call. The CDR3 runs 14 residues. Germline V lookup: CDR1 DFQATT, CDR2 SNEGSKA (reference sequence). The CDR3 is CSATTDSRNQPQHF.

This sequence joins TRBV24-1 and TRBJ1-2. The CDR3 is 12 amino acids. In germline, CDR1 is KGHDR, CDR2 SFDVKD. CDR3 protein: CATAAGTYGYTF.

V gene TRBV30 combines with J gene TRBJ2-4; TCRdb returns TRBD1, unconfirmable since there is no DNA. The CDR3 totals 14 residues. CDR1 and CDR2 from the germline V gene are GTSNPN and SVGIG (reference sequence). The CDR3 reads CAWSQGPGGNIQYF.

The chain combines TRBV11-3 with TRBJ2-3; the TCRdb D gene call, TRBD2, has no DNA to confirm it. The germline V gene encodes CDR1 SGHNT and CDR2 YENEEA. The CDR3 loop spans 17 amino acids. The CDR3 loop reads CASSLGQLASSTDTQYF.

The chain employs TRBV10-3 and TRBJ2-7; TCRdb gives TRBD2 as the D gene, but with no DNA this cannot be confirmed. This CDR3 region has 11 residues. Germline V gene data show CDR1 as ENHRY and CDR2 as SYGVKD. CDR3 sequence: CAISELAEQYF.

The chain is built from TRBV10-3 and TRBJ2-1. This CDR3 is built from 14 residues. Germline CDR1 ENHRY, CDR2 SYGVKD. The CDR3 loop reads CAISESTRSNEQFF.

The rearrangement links TRBV20-1 to TRBJ2-7. The CDR3 totals 13 residues. Per germline, CDR1 DFQATT and CDR2 SNEGSKA (reference sequence). The CDR3 loop reads CSAEDGNHYEQYF.

The chain joins TRBV20-1 to TRBJ2-6. CDR3 length: 18 residues. CDR1 is DFQATT and CDR2 is SNEGSKA in the germline V gene (reference sequence). CDR3 loop: CSARDQLAGNSGANVLTF.

The V and J genes are TRBV12-3 or TRBV12-4 and TRBJ2-5; TCRdb's D gene call, TRBD1, goes unchecked for lack of DNA. The CDR3 totals 14 residues. CDR3 loop: CASSLRQGTETQYF.

V is TRBV5-1 and J is TRBJ2-3; the TCRdb D gene call, TRBD1, has no DNA to confirm it. Per the germline V gene, CDR1 is SGHRS and CDR2 is YFSETQ. The CDR3 sequence is 15 residues long. CDR3: CASSLRDDATDTQYF.